This TCR beta chain was documented in a study of neurological immune-mediated disorders. Study-wide results and caveats: Expanded clones shared no identical CDR3 amino acid sequences across subjects, which suggested private TCR-beta repertoires in all groups.

There are a few counts of this clonotype. Its antigen is not known. Each CDR3 protein is one row after TCRdb ran MiXCR on the 5' RACE reads. The profile shows 60,000 to 85,000 distinct CDR3 sequences, roughly 4.5% of them singletons. This CDR3 is built from 13 residues. V dropped 5 bases and J dropped 2; count of bases not matched to a gene: 5. Looked up from germline, CDR1 is DFQATT and CDR2 is SNEGSKA (reference sequence). This clonotype was sampled from a woman in her 70s with multiple sclerosis. The sample comprised PBMCs. The chain combines TRBV20-1 with TRBJ1-2; 7 bases are shared with TRBD1. The CDR3 loop is CSAPTGTNYGYTF. In DNA, the CDR3 is TGCAGTGCTCCGACAGGGACCAACTATGGCTACACCTTC.